This paragraph reports one TCR beta chain. This sample was included in a study of T cells after yellow fever vaccination. A single record per CDR3 protein comes from TCRdb applying MiXCR to the 5' RACE reads. Of 350,000 to 550,000 distinct CDR3 sequences listed, about 19% are singletons. This CDR3 spans 14 amino acids. Germline loops: CDR1 SEHNR, CDR2 FQNEAQ (reference sequence). J was trimmed by 6 bases and V by 0 bases; bases with no gene match: 3. The rearrangement uses TRBV7-9 and TRBJ1-2, with TRBD1 identical over 8 bases. Sequencing used PBMCs, obtained before the yellow fever booster vaccination. The origin of this receptor is a man between 18 and 35 years old who received the YFV17D yellow fever vaccine. The DNA of the CDR3 is TGTGCCAGCAGCTTAGCAACAGGGGGAGATGGCTACACCTTC. Translating gives CASSLATGGDGYTF.